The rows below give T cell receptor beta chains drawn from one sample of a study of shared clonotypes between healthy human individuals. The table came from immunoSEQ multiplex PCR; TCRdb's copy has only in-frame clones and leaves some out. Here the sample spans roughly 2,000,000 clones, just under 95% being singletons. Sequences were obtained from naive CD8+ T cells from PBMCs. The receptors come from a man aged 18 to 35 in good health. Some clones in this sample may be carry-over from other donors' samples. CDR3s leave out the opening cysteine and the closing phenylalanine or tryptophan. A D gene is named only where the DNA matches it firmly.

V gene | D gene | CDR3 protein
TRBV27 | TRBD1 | ASGTDSPLH
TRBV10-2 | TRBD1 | ASSEYRGDTEAF
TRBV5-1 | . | ASRVWDQETQY
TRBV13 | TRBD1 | ASRHRGLETQY
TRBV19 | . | ASSIVGVWGSYNEQF
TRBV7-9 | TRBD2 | ASSFPGTSGDSFTDTQY
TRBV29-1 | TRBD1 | SVGGPGTVSYGYT
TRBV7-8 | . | ASSLSWGLGTNEKLF
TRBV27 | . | ASKLGSTDTQY
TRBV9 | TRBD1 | ASSGRTGEWEQY
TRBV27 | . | ASTFADTQY
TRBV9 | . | ASSVVADYEQY
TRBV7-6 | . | ASSLDLSSYNEQF
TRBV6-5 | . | ASSYTRGGQETQY
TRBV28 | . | ASSFLALSSYNEQF
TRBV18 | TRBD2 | ASSPPSLAGTQETQY
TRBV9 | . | ASSVAGREETQY
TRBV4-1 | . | ASSHDDSGSYGYT
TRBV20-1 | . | SQHRNTEAF
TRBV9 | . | ASSVGGSDEQY
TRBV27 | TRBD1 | ASRDRAYEQY
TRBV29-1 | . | SVPGAGELF
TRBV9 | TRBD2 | ASSSRTSGSLDEQY
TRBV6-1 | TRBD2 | ASSSGTSGSNEQF
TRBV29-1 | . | SVVSPGLYEQY
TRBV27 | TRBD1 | ASAMIQGAVELF
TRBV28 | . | ASSLGWQDNEQF
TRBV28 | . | ASSFFSLSNQPQH
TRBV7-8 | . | ASSLLQGETNYEQY
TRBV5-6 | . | ASSLTRSGLA
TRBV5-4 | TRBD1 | ASSSGQEGRYGYT
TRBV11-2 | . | ASSLDELRGDYGYT
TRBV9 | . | ASSGGAEKLF
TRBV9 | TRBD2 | ASSAIGTSGRPYNEQF
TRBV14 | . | ASSLFRTYQSAF
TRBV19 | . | ASSMTRGNTEAF
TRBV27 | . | ASSSGPRAYEQY
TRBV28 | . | ASSSHWDNQPQH
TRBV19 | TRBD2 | ASSRAWTSGMNNEQF
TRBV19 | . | ASSMVGLGTGELF
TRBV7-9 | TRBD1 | ASSQQRTGGDFYGYT
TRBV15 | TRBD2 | ATSATSGSRYEQY
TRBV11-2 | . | ASSLVTGPTDTQY
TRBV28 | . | ASRLLWGSDTQY
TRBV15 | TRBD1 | ATSRPRDRGSYEQY
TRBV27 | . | ASRFLGVDQPQH
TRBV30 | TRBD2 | ACSPGGINEQY
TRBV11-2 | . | ASSAQPGLHYEQY
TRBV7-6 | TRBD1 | ASSLGQGGDTQY
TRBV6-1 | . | ASSEHIVGTDPAYEQY
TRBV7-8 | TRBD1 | ASSPTGGNTEAF
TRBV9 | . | ASSGYTIGNEQF